The 26 T cell receptor beta chains below all came from one sample that was sequenced in a study of blood T cell repertoires in COVID-19. Some clones are missing from TCRdb's copy, which holds only in-frame ones; the method was immunoSEQ multiplex PCR. Of roughly 220,000 clones in the sample, roughly 88% were seen once. Source material: peripheral blood. These receptors all come from a man aged 25 to 40 who had recovered from COVID-19.

V usage is TRBV7-2 and J usage is TRBJ2-5; no clear D. V was cut by 0 bases and J by 4 bases, with 3 bases left in between. Germline V lookup: CDR1 SGHTA, CDR2 FQGNSA. The CDR3 covers 12 residues. Here the CDR3 reads CASSLARETQYF. CDR3 nucleotide sequence: TGTGCCAGCAGCTTAGCGCGAGAGACCCAGTACTTC.

The V gene is TRBV5-1, the J gene TRBJ2-2, with D unresolved. V lost 1 base to trimming and J lost 1 base, with 8 bases between them. The germline CDR1 and CDR2 sequences are SGHRS and YFSETQ. CDR3 length: 15 residues. The CDR3 DNA reads as TGCGCCAGCAGCTTGCCCGCGGTGAACACCGGGGAGCTGTTTTTT. Its translation: CASSLPAVNTGELFF.

V is TRBV10-1 and J is TRBJ2-1; TRBD2 aligns across 14 bases. The V gene end was trimmed by 5 bases and the J gene end by 5 bases; junction bases not matched to a gene: 2. Germline V gives CDR1 WNHNN, CDR2 SYGVQD (reference sequence). The CDR3 runs 15 residues. The chain's CDR3 is CASSSGLAGDNEQFF. CDR3 nucleotides: TGCGCCAGCAGTTCGGGACTAGCGGGGGACAATGAGCAGTTCTTC.

The chain has TRBV25-1 and TRBJ2-5; TRBD2 aligns across 7 bases. V trimming: 7 bases; J trimming: 5 bases; junction bases outside the gene matches: 16. The CDR3 is made up of 16 amino acids. Germline values: CDR1 MGHDK, CDR2 SYGVNS. The chain's CDR3 is CASTLMGGSLGETQYF. CDR3 DNA: TGTGCCAGCACCCTTATGGGGGGGTCATTGGGTGAGACCCAGTACTTC. The variable domain in full, completed from reference TRBV25-1 and TRBJ2-5, reads EADIYQTPRYLVIGTGKKITLECSQTMGHDKMYWYQQDPGMELHLIHYSYGVNSTEKGDLSSESTVSRIRTEHFPLTLESARPSHTSQYLCASTLMGGSLGETQYFGPGTRLLVL.

The chain uses TRBV7-8 and TRBJ2-7; possible D gene TRBD2, 5 bases. CDR1 is SGHVS and CDR2 is FQNEAQ in the germline V gene. The CDR3 contains 15 residues. V gave up 3 bases and J gave up 0 bases, with 12 bases separating them. The CDR3 nucleotides are TGTGCCAGCAGCTTTCGGGATTTGAGCTCCTACGAGCAGTACTTC. Translating gives CASSFRDLSSYEQYF.

The rearrangement uses TRBV18 and TRBJ1-2; TRBD1 matches at 9 bases. V lost 1 base and J lost 3; bases outside the gene matches: 0. The CDR3 is 14 amino acids. Per the germline V gene, CDR1 is KGHSH and CDR2 is LQKENI. The CDR3 region is CASSPRTGDYGYTF. CDR3 sequence (DNA): TGTGCCAGCTCACCACGGACAGGGGACTATGGCTACACCTTC. Variable domain in full (rest from reference TRBV18 and TRBJ1-2): NAGVMQNPRHLVRRRGQEARLRCSPMKGHSHVYWYRQLPEEGLKFMVYLQKENIIDESGMPKERFSAEFPKEGPSILRIQQVVRGDSAAYFCASSPRTGDYGYTFGSGTRLTVV.

The chain links TRBV20-1 to TRBJ2-7; 9 nucleotides match TRBD2. J was trimmed by 3 bases and V by 3 bases; bases with no gene match: 9. CDR1 DFQATT and CDR2 SNEGSKA come from the germline V gene (reference sequence). The CDR3 is made up of 15 amino acids. The CDR3: CSASRGGGAIYEQYF. CDR3 in DNA: TGCAGTGCTAGTAGGGGCGGGGGGGCCATCTACGAGCAGTACTTC.

The chain joins TRBV4-2 to TRBJ1-4, with TRBD1 matching over 10 bases. The CDR3 contains 15 residues. Germline CDR1 is LGHNA and CDR2 is YNFKEQ. Germline trimming cut 7 bases from V and 8 bases from J; bases unmatched to any gene: 10. This CDR3 is CASTPLWTGGEKLFF. CDR3 sequence (DNA): TGTGCCAGCACCCCTCTTTGGACAGGGGGAGAAAAACTGTTTTTT.

J is TRBJ1-1 and V is TRBV25-1, with D uncertain. Looked up from germline, CDR1 is MGHDK and CDR2 is SYGVNS. The CDR3 extends over 13 amino acids. Trimming shortened V by 5 bases and J by 5 bases, and 12 bases separated the two germline ends. CDR3 bases: TGTGCCAGCAGTCCACCCAGGATGACTGAAGCTTTCTTT. This encodes CASSPPRMTEAFF.

The chain recombines TRBV9 with TRBJ2-3, with 11 bases aligning to TRBD2. CDR1 SGDLS and CDR2 YYNGEE come from the germline V gene. Trimming removed 3 bases from V and 2 bases from J; junction bases left unmatched: 8. CDR3 length: 17 residues. CDR3 nucleotides: TGTGCCAGCAGCGCGCTACTAGCGGGGGCTGACACAGATACGCAGTATTTT. This codes for CASSALLAGADTDTQYF.

The rearrangement links TRBV9 to TRBJ1-2; TRBD1 matches at 9 bases. In germline, CDR1 is SGDLS, CDR2 YYNGEE. Trimming at V came to 6 bases and at J to 3 bases, leaving 3 bases not matched to a gene. This CDR3 comprises 13 residues. This CDR3 reads CASNRDRDYGYTF. CDR3 in DNA: TGTGCCAGCAACCGGGACAGGGACTATGGCTACACCTTC.

The V call is TRBV18, the J call TRBJ2-1; 9 nucleotides align to TRBD1. In germline, CDR1 is KGHSH, CDR2 LQKENI. Trimming at V came to 6 bases and at J to 3 bases, leaving 6 bases not matched to a gene. The CDR3 runs 15 residues. The CDR3 DNA follows: TGTGCCAGCTCCCGGGACAGGGAGATCTACAATGAGCAGTTCTTC. Encoded protein: CASSRDREIYNEQFF. The variable domain in full, with the rest retrieved from reference TRBV18 and TRBJ2-1, is NAGVMQNPRHLVRRRGQEARLRCSPMKGHSHVYWYRQLPEEGLKFMVYLQKENIIDESGMPKERFSAEFPKEGPSILRIQQVVRGDSAAYFCASSRDREIYNEQFFGPGTRLTVL.

The gene calls are TRBV29-1 and TRBJ1-2; tentatively, D is TRBD1 (6 bases). Per germline, CDR1 SQVTM and CDR2 ANQGSEA. The length of the CDR3 is 15 residues. Trimming shortened V by 4 bases and J by 1 base, and 16 bases separated the two germline ends. CDR3 protein: CSVVGGATYNYGYTF. CDR3 in DNA: TGCAGCGTTGTGGGGGGGGCCACCTATAACTATGGCTACACCTTC.

The CDR3 loop reads CASSTPRGETEAFF. The CDR3 DNA is TGTGCCAGCTCAACCCCTCGGGGGGAAACTGAAGCTTTCTTT. The chain links TRBV18 to TRBJ1-1; D perhaps matches TRBD1 (5 bases). The germline V and J ends were trimmed by 5 bases and 5 bases, with 15 bases remaining between them. Germline V CDR1 and CDR2: KGHSH, LQKENI. The CDR3 has 14 residues.

In its sample, this clone was seen once. The chain has TRBV19 and TRBJ2-7; the D gene is possibly TRBD1 (5 bases). The V end lost 4 bases, the J end lost 5 bases, and 6 bases lay between the germline ends. This CDR3 is built from 11 residues. Germline assignment: CDR1 LNHDA and CDR2 SQIVND (reference sequence). The CDR3 DNA reads as TGTGCCAGTAGTAGGGGCCACGAGCAGTACTTC. Translating gives CASSRGHEQYF.

The V call is TRBV7-8, the J call TRBJ2-7, with no clear D. CDR1 is SGHVS, CDR2 FQNEAQ, per germline. This CDR3 comprises 16 residues. The V gene lost 0 bases and the J gene lost 3 bases, with 15 bases spanning the gap. CDR3 loop: CASSLAAAGTNYEQYF. The CDR3 bases are TGTGCCAGCAGCTTAGCCGCTGCAGGAACCAACTACGAGCAGTACTTC.

The CDR3 DNA reads as TGTGCCAGCAGTTTCGCAACGGGGAGCACTGAAGCTTTCTTT. It codes for CASSFATGSTEAFF. The gene calls are TRBV27 and TRBJ1-1; D uncertain. The CDR3 covers 14 residues. Germline-derived CDR1 and CDR2 are MNHEY and SMNVEV (reference sequence). V lost 3 bases to trimming and J lost 4 bases, with 12 bases between them.

The chain couples TRBV3-1 (or the pseudogene TRBV3-2) to TRBJ2-5, with 12 bases matching TRBD2. The CDR3 consists of 15 residues. Germline CDR1 is LGHDT and CDR2 is YNNKEL (reference sequence). J was trimmed by 4 bases and V by 4 bases; bases with no gene match: 4. CDR3 nucleotide sequence: TGTGCCAGCAGCCCGGGACTAGCGGGCGGAGAGACCCAGTACTTC. Amino acids: CASSPGLAGGETQYF.

A single count supports this clone. The chain recombines TRBV11-3 with TRBJ2-1; the match to TRBD1 covers 7 bases. CDR1 and CDR2 (germline): SGHNT, YENEEA. The CDR3 length is 15 residues. Unmatched junction bases numbered 6, after V lost 0 bases and J lost 7 bases. CDR3 bases: TGTGCCAGCAGCTTAGAATTACAGGGGTCGAATGAGCAGTTCTTC. As protein: CASSLELQGSNEQFF.

The chain is built from TRBV19 and TRBJ1-6; 8 nucleotides match TRBD1. Germline V gene sequence: CDR1 LNHDA, CDR2 SQIVND (reference sequence). V was pared by 3 bases and J by 10 bases, with 11 bases of the junction left unmatched. The CDR3 contains 16 residues. The CDR3 reads CASSIPRTGKASPLHF. The CDR3, as DNA: TGTGCCAGTAGTATTCCCAGGACAGGGAAAGCCTCACCCCTCCACTTT.

The chain links TRBV7-2 to TRBJ2-6; D possibly corresponds to TRBD1 (6 bases). The V gene lost 1 base and the J gene lost 2 bases, with 6 bases spanning the gap. Germline-derived CDR1 and CDR2 are SGHTA and FQGNSA. This CDR3 is 15 amino acids long. The CDR3 is CASSLGQAGANVLTF. As DNA, the CDR3 is TGTGCCAGCAGCTTAGGACAGGCTGGGGCCAACGTCCTGACTTTC.

V is TRBV6-5 and J is TRBJ1-2, with D possibly being TRBD1 (6 bases). Germline V CDR1 and CDR2: MNHEY, SVGAGI. CDR3 length equals 15 residues. V dropped 3 bases and J dropped 8 bases, with 19 bases sitting between them. In DNA, the CDR3 is TGTGCCAGCAGTTATGGTGTCAGGGGCTCTGAGGGCTACACCTTC. It yields the protein CASSYGVRGSEGYTF.

This chain joins TRBV9 and TRBJ2-7; D might be TRBD1 (6 bases). The CDR3 consists of 15 residues. Germline CDR1 SGDLS, CDR2 YYNGEE. Trimming pared 3 bases from V and 5 bases from J, leaving 18 bases between. The CDR3 is CASSGGQPAIHEQYF. The CDR3 DNA reads as TGTGCCAGCAGCGGAGGACAGCCGGCGATACACGAGCAGTACTTC.

The chain links TRBV4-1 to TRBJ2-3; 9 bases align to TRBD2. Germline CDR1 reads MGHRA; CDR2 reads YSYEKL. The trim removed 0 bases at V and 2 bases at J, leaving 6 bases unmatched. The CDR3 loop spans 17 amino acids. CDR3 protein: CASSQEWVAGATDTQYF. CDR3 coding DNA: TGCGCCAGCAGCCAAGAGTGGGTAGCGGGGGCCACAGATACGCAGTATTTT.

The V call is TRBV1, the J call TRBJ2-7; the table gives TRBD1 as D, unverified against the DNA. TRBV1 is shown as a pseudogene. The CDR3 covers 15 residues. The CDR3 DNA reads TGCACCAGCAGCCGCCTAGGGACAGGGGGCTACGAGCAGTACTTC. As protein: CTSSRLGTGGYEQYF.

V gene TRBV13 combines with J gene TRBJ1-6; no clear D. This CDR3 has 16 amino acids. CDR1 is PRHDT and CDR2 is FYEKMQ in the germline V gene (reference sequence). Trimming removed 4 bases from V and 7 bases from J, with 17 bases in between. In DNA form, the CDR3 reads TGTGCCAGCAGCTACAGACGGGGAATTGCGAATTCACCCCTCCACTTT. Translating gives CASSYRRGIANSPLHF.